This TCR beta chain was captured in a study of cytomegalovirus exposure and HLA in healthy donors. General study points: Reported performance of the classifier showed diagnosis of cytomegalovirus status with high specificity and sensitivity. Analysis was carried out at a later point, and it linked a missense DCLRE1C variant to TCR beta V- and J-gene trimming.

The PCR ran on 60 Vbeta and 13 Jbeta primers. The repertoire was sequenced with immunoSEQ multiplex PCR; TCRdb's copy has only in-frame clones and lacks some. The sample lists about 150,000 clones, around three quarters occurring once. As concerns this clone: Its cognate antigen is unknown.

Deletions cut 4 bases from V and 2 bases from J, with 12 bases between. From germline, CDR1 is MNHNY and CDR2 SVGAGI (reference sequence). The CDR3 is made up of 14 amino acids. Sequenced input: PBMCs. The genes are TRBV6-6 and TRBJ2-7, with D unresolved. The TCR comes from a male donor in good health and CMV-seronegative. The CDR3, as DNA: TGTGCCAGCAGTTCCGAGACGGGTACCTACGAGCAGTACTTC. Translated, it gives CASSSETGTYEQYF.